A selection of T cell receptor beta chains follows, all from one sample in a study of blood T cell repertoires in COVID-19. Sequencing used immunoSEQ multiplex PCR; TCRdb keeps in-frame clones, though not all of them. Of over 300,000 clones listed, 85% to 90% were seen once; the top ten hold 5% to 8.5%. The sequenced material came from peripheral blood. The receptor source for this set is a man younger than 35 with active or convalescent COVID-19. Each CDR3 is given with its conserved first and last residue. The D gene is left open where the match is weak. For some rows the clone size is stated as once, few or many, or as a class when expanded; others skip it.

cdr3_aa,cdr3_nt,v_call,j_call,clone_size,d_call
CASTHGRAFYNEQFF,TGTGCCAGCACCCACGGGAGGGCCTTCTACAATGAGCAGTTCTTC,TRBV3-1/TRBV3-2,TRBJ2-1,.,TRBD2
CASSLGDRWTGELFF,TGTGCCAGCAGCTTAGGGGACAGGTGGACCGGGGAGCTGTTTTTT,TRBV11-3,TRBJ2-2,.,TRBD1
CASSFRIGGANEKLFF,TGCGCCAGCAGCTTTAGGATCGGAGGGGCTAATGAAAAACTGTTTTTT,TRBV5-1,TRBJ1-4,.,.
CASRPREEGTYEQYF,TGTGCCAGTAGGCCCAGGGAGGAGGGGACTTACGAGCAGTACTTC,TRBV19,TRBJ2-7,.,.
CASALRTSGAYEQYF,TGTGCCAGCGCCCTACGGACTTCTGGGGCCTACGAGCAGTACTTC,TRBV7-2,TRBJ2-7,.,.
CASSESAGGPGNEQFF,TGTGCCAGCAGCGAGTCCGCGGGAGGCCCGGGCAATGAGCAGTTCTTC,TRBV9,TRBJ2-1,.,TRBD2
CASSDLQENTEAFF,TGTGCCAGCAGCGATCTACAGGAAAACACTGAAGCTTTCTTT,TRBV28,TRBJ1-1,.,.
CASSPQSGRVTGELFF,TGTGCCAGCAGTCCCCAGAGCGGGAGGGTAACCGGGGAGCTGTTTTTT,TRBV27,TRBJ2-2,few,TRBD2
CASSSGQALGGYTF,TGTGCCAGCAGCTCCGGACAGGCCCTGGGTGGCTACACCTTC,TRBV7-2,TRBJ1-2,once,TRBD1
CASSPDSRLGGYTF,TGTGCCAGCAGTCCGGACAGCCGGCTAGGCGGCTACACCTTC,TRBV2,TRBJ1-2,.,.
CASSPNRGSKRGQYF,TGTGCCAGCAGCCCAAACAGGGGGTCTAAGAGAGGCCAGTACTTC,TRBV6-5,TRBJ2-5,.,TRBD1
CATRPKGAYYNEQFF,TGTGCCACCCGACCGAAGGGGGCTTACTACAATGAGCAGTTCTTC,TRBV19,TRBJ2-1,.,TRBD1
CASSSDRGSNQPQHF,TGTGCCAGCAGTTCCGACAGGGGTAGCAATCAGCCCCAGCATTTT,TRBV6-5,TRBJ1-5,.,TRBD1
CASSVEWVDNEQYF,TGTGCCAGCAGCGTTGAGTGGGTTGACAACGAGCAGTACTTC,TRBV11-1,TRBJ2-7,once,.
CASNDRGRTGELFF,TGTGCCAGCAACGACAGGGGGAGGACCGGGGAGCTGTTTTTT,TRBV3-1/TRBV3-2,TRBJ2-2,once,TRBD1
CASNTLTGVQQPQHF,TGTGCCAGCAACACCCTGACAGGGGTCCAACAGCCCCAGCATTTT,TRBV6-6,TRBJ1-5,once,TRBD1
CASSQGQGYGYTF,TGTGCCAGCAGCCAAGGACAAGGCTATGGCTACACCTTC,TRBV3-1/TRBV3-2,TRBJ1-2,.,.
CASSPNRKSSGNTIYF,TGTGCCAGCAGCCCGAACAGGAAGAGCTCTGGAAACACCATATATTTT,TRBV9,TRBJ1-3,.,.
CASSLRTVKNIQYF,TGTGCCAGCAGCTTGAGGACAGTCAAAAACATTCAGTACTTC,TRBV5-6,TRBJ2-4,.,.
CASSRSVQGIDTQYF,TGTGCCAGCTCCCGATCTGTTCAGGGCATAGATACGCAGTATTTT,TRBV18,TRBJ2-3,.,.
CSVEGAGQIEINYGYTF,TGCAGCGTTGAAGGGGCCGGACAGATCGAAATTAACTATGGCTACACCTTC,TRBV29-1,TRBJ1-2,.,.
CASSLSLAGAPTDTQYF,TGTGCCAGCAGCTTATCTCTTGCGGGAGCCCCCACAGATACGCAGTATTTT,TRBV7-8,TRBJ2-3,.,TRBD2
CASSQSLNGQINQPQHF,TGCGCCAGCAGCCAATCCTTAAATGGACAGATCAATCAGCCCCAGCATTTT,TRBV4-1,TRBJ1-5,.,.
CASSLGSVQNQPQHF,TGTGCCAGCAGCTTAGGATCAGTTCAGAATCAGCCCCAGCATTTT,TRBV7-2,TRBJ1-5,.,.
CASSLASPGWIEQFF,TGCGCCAGCAGCCTGGCTAGCCCCGGTTGGATTGAGCAGTTCTTC,TRBV5-1,TRBJ2-1,.,.
CASFTFTGISNQPQHF,TGTGCCAGCTTTACATTTACAGGGATAAGCAATCAGCCCCAGCATTTT,TRBV28,TRBJ1-5,.,.
CARSLFWGPVEKLFF,TGTGCCAGAAGCTTGTTTTGGGGGCCGGTTGAAAAACTGTTTTTT,TRBV5-3,TRBJ1-4,.,.
CATSTPGVQPQHF,TGTGCCACCAGCACCCCAGGGGTCCAGCCCCAGCATTTT,TRBV15,TRBJ1-5,.,.
CASSLLPPQQSTSRVNTQYF,TGTGCCAGCAGTCTCCTTCCACCGCAACAATCGACTAGCAGGGTAAATACCCAGTACTTC,TRBV6-6,TRBJ2-5,.,TRBD2
CASSKSGTVFSNYGYTF,TGTGCCAGCAGCAAATCCGGGACAGTTTTTTCTAACTATGGCTACACCTTC,TRBV21-1,TRBJ1-2,.,.
CAISERTPNSNQPQHF,TGTGCCATCAGTGAGAGGACACCGAATAGCAATCAGCCCCAGCATTTT,TRBV10-3,TRBJ1-5,.,.
CASSFAAANTEAFF,TGTGCCAGCAGCTTCGCGGCAGCGAACACTGAAGCTTTCTTT,TRBV7-3,TRBJ1-1,.,.
CASSYSPTEGYEQYF,TGTGCCAGCAGTTACTCGCCGACAGAAGGCTACGAGCAGTACTTC,TRBV6-2/TRBV6-3,TRBJ2-7,.,.
CASSSTVGTGVGEQYF,TGTGCCAGCAGCTCCACGGTGGGGACAGGGGTGGGCGAGCAGTACTTC,TRBV7-8,TRBJ2-7,once,TRBD1
CSVAPSVANEKLFF,TGCAGCGTCGCCCCCAGTGTCGCTAATGAAAAACTGTTTTTT,TRBV29-1,TRBJ1-4,.,.
CSVEVGAENYGYTF,TGCAGCGTTGAAGTGGGGGCCGAGAACTATGGCTACACCTTC,TRBV29-1,TRBJ1-2,once,.
CASSLDPGGYEQYF,TGTGCCAGCAGCTTAGACCCCGGGGGGTACGAGCAGTACTTC,TRBV7-2,TRBJ2-7,.,TRBD2
CAHRDSGANVLTF,TGTGCCCACCGGGACTCTGGGGCCAACGTCCTGACTTTC,TRBV6-5,TRBJ2-6,.,.
CASSQDRGNTQYF,TGTGCCAGCAGCCAGGACAGGGGGAATACGCAGTATTTT,TRBV7-8,TRBJ2-3,.,TRBD1
CSARPVETQYF,TGCAGTGCTAGACCTGTGGAGACCCAGTACTTC,TRBV20-1,TRBJ2-5,.,.
CASSQGLAGGNEQFF,TGTGCCAGCAGCCAGGGACTAGCGGGAGGTAATGAGCAGTTCTTC,TRBV7-3,TRBJ2-1,.,TRBD2
CASSATSGKETQYF,TGTGCCAGCAGCGCCACTAGCGGGAAAGAGACCCAGTACTTC,TRBV7-6,TRBJ2-5,.,TRBD2
CASSVRPGLAGYNEQFF,TGTGCCAGCAGCGTCCGACCGGGACTAGCGGGATACAATGAGCAGTTCTTC,TRBV9,TRBJ2-1,.,TRBD2
CASSRWDFITDTQYF,TGTGCCAGCAGCCGTTGGGACTTTATCACAGATACGCAGTATTTT,TRBV14,TRBJ2-3,.,.